This T cell receptor beta chain appears in the sequencing data of a study of identical twins. Regarding the study as a whole: Within monozygotic twins, out-of-frame TCR alpha sharing was underestimated by the models. Shared out-of-frame alpha sequences (those common to twins) showed excess low generation probability.

TCRdb independently ran MiXCR on the 5' RACE reads; one entry per CDR3 protein. The data show 350,000 to 450,000 distinct CDR3 sequences, roughly 20% seen once. V dropped 5 bases and J dropped 2 bases, with 16 bases sitting between them. CDR1 and CDR2 (germline): MNHEY, SMNVEV (reference sequence). The CDR3 is 16 residues long. This clonotype was counted at least ten times. Its antigen is as yet unknown. This chain uses TRBV27 with TRBJ2-1; D may be TRBD1 or TRBD2 (5 bases each). The TCR was taken from a man in his fifties or sixties in good health. Sequenced input: naive T cells sorted from blood. CDR3 bases: TGTGCCAGCAGTCCCGAGGGGTTAGGGCCCTACAATGAGCAGTTCTTC. It codes for CASSPEGLGPYNEQFF.